The T cell receptor beta chain under discussion was sequenced for a study of shared clonotypes between healthy human individuals (dated by TCRdb to about 2020). About the full investigation: The cohort included a few men and a couple of women between 18 and 49 years of age. For each donor, CD4 naive and CD4 memory were each given three plates, CD8 naive was given two plates, and CD8 memory was given one plate. The study deeply sequenced blood TCR repertoires of about 5 healthy adults to estimate repertoire size and the extent of clonotype sharing between individuals. To increase sequencing depth and limit assay-specific biases, different laboratories used diverse techniques to prepare libraries and sequence TCR repertoires. Each donor's leukapheresis produced roughly between roughly 0.85 and 9 billion PBMCs. Paper-wide results and their limitations: Incomplete sequencing was indicated by rarefaction of sorted-subset datasets, despite the large sequencing depth. Pairwise subsampling led to the expectation that sequencing depth would affect the degree of clonotype sharing among donors. Compared with non-shared clonotypes, clonotypes shared by all four sorted-subset donors had higher generation probabilities. Approximately 5% of naive CD4, more than 3% of naive CD8, 2.3% of memory CD4, and 0.4% of memory CD8 clonotypes were shared across several donors. Larger estimated clonotype richness was generally found for naive subsets than for memory subsets. Sampling was limited to blood, and TCR repertoires in tissue likely differ from TCR repertoires in blood. Because the study included only a small number of donors, the genetic and exposure-history diversity represented was limited.

Healthy HIV-negative adults with no recently reported acute infections or vaccinations were included as donors. Every donor was a Caucasian adult living in Nashville, Tennessee, USA. CD4+ T cells were enriched through magnetic negative selection, after which naive cells were positively selected on CD45RA and the remaining negative fraction served as the memory subset. After blood collection by leukapheresis, PBMCs were isolated using Ficoll-Histopaque density gradient centrifugation and then cryopreserved in the vapor phase of liquid nitrogen. Analytical flow cytometry was used to check the purity and quantity of every magnetically sorted T cell population. Genomic DNA was isolated from every sorted fraction and measured by UV absorbance on a Nanodrop 2000c. Via the germline V gene, CDR1 is MNHNS and CDR2 SASEGT. V is cut by 4 bases and J by 0 bases, and the space between the germline ends is 10 bases. The CDR3 goes from the cysteine to the phenylalanine over 14 residues. CDR3 DNA is the only sequence kept; it has 42 bases, read in frame from the first base.

Using the deep immunoSEQ assay, multiplex PCR amplified TCR CDR3 regions from genomic DNA. Extracted genomic DNA from each cell subset was distributed evenly across all wells of several immunoSEQ 96-well plates, and each plate was treated as a replicate. For sorted subsets, each replicate PCR was loaded with approximately 190 ng genomic DNA, equivalent to about 33,000 T cell genomes. The purified libraries were quantified using a Qubit 3.0 fluorometer, sized with a Bioanalyzer 2100, and then quantified again using the KAPA Library Quantification kit. A separate single-read 150-cycle Illumina NextSeq 550 flow cell was used to sequence each immunoSEQ 96-well plate. In the authors' own workflow: Because only junctional sequences without quality scores were contained in the immunoSEQ output, filtering matching that applied to full-length reads could not be performed. To assign V/J genes and CDR3, sequences were annotated against IMGT germline references using PyIR, a Python wrapper for IgBLAST v1.9. Reads were filtered out if the reads had weak V/J assignments (E-value above 1e-6), no CDR3, stop codons, out-of-frame junctions, or ambiguous translated residues. V3J clonotypes were defined by identical inferred V gene, J gene, and CDR3 amino acid sequence. To compute the percentage overlap between repertoires, the number of shared unique clonotypes was divided by the size of the smaller repertoire. Richness of each repertoire was evaluated using RTK rarefaction, the Chao1 estimator, and Recon v2.1 estimates of unobserved clonotypes. For all TCRbeta clonotypes obtained by the gDNA method from a handful of donors, generation probabilities were computed with OLGA. TCRdb mirrors the immuneACCESS table, restricted to in-frame sequences. Some clones are absent from its copies; in checked studies, under half trace to an unresolved V gene, and the reason for the others is unknown. From that table come the V and J calls and clone size; the DNA was used to work out D and trimming. Here the sample has under 1,900,000 clones; approximately 98.5% occur a single time. The ten top clones hold over 0.3% of the sample.

Comment on this clone: Its specific antigen is unknown. No base-level quality is on record; no much larger clone is a single base apart.

Sample: naive CD4+ T cells sorted from blood. This specimen's cell subset or site label, interpreted: CD45RA+ positively selected. The origin of this receptor is a man under 40 in good health. The rearranged segments are TRBV6-1 and TRBJ2-7, with the D gene too uncertain to name. The CDR3 protein is CASSVGRNSYEQYF. The DNA sequence is as follows: TGTGCCAGCAGTGTCGGCAGGAACTCCTACGAGCAGTACTTC.